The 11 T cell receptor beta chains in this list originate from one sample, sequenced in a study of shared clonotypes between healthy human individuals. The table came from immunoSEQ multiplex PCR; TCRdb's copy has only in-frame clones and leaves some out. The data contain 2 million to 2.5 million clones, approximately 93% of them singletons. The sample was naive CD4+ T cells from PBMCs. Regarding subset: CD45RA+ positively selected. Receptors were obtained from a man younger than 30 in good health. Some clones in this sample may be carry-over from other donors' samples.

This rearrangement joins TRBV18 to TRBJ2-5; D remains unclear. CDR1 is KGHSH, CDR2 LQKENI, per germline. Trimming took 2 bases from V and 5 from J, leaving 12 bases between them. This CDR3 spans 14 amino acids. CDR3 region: CASSPTGSEETQYF. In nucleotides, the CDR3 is TGTGCCAGCTCACCAACCGGATCAGAGGAGACCCAGTACTTC.

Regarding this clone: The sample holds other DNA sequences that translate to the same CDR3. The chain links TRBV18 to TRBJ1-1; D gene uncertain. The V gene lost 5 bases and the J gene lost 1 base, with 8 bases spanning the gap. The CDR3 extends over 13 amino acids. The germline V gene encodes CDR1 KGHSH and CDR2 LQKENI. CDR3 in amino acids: CASSSDGNTEAFF. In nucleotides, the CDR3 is TGTGCCAGCTCATCCGACGGGAACACTGAAGCTTTCTTT.

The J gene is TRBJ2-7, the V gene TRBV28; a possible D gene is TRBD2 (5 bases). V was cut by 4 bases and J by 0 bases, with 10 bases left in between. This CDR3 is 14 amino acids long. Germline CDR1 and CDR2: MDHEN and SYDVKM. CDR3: CASSSSGLSYEQYF. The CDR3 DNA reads TGTGCCAGCAGTTCCTCCGGACTCTCCTACGAGCAGTACTTC.

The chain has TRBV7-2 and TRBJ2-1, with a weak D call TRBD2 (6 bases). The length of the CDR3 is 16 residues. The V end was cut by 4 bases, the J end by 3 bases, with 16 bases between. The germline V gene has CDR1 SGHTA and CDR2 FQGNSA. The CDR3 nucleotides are TGTGCCAGCAGCTCCCTTTGGCGGGGCTACTACAATGAGCAGTTCTTC. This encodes CASSSLWRGYYNEQFF.

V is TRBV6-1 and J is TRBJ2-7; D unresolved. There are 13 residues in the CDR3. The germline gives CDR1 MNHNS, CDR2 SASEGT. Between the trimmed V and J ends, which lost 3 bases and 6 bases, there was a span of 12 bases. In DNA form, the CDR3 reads TGTGCCAGCAGTGACGAGGTTGTAGGCGAGCAGTACTTC. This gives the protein CASSDEVVGEQYF.

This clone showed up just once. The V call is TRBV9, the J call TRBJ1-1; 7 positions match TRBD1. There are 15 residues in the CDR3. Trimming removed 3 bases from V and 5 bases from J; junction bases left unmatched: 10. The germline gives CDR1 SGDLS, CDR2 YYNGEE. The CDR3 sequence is CASSATGQLTTEAFF. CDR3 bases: TGTGCCAGCAGCGCGACAGGGCAACTGACGACTGAAGCTTTCTTT. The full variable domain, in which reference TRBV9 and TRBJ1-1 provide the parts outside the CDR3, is DSGVTQTPKHLITATGQRVTLRCSPRSGDLSVYWYQQSLDQGLQFLIQYYNGEERAKGNILERFSAQQFPDLHSELNLSSLELGDSALYFCASSATGQLTTEAFFGQGTRLTVV.

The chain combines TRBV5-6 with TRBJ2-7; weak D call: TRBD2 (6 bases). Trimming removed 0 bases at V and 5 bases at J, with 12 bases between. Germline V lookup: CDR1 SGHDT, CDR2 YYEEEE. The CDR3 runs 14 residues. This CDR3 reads CASSLEGWRDEQYF. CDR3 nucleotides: TGTGCCAGCAGCTTGGAGGGGTGGAGGGACGAGCAGTACTTC.

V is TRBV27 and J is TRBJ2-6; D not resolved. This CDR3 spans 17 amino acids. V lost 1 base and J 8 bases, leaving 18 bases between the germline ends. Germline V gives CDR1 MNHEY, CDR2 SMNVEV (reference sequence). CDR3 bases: TGTGCCAGCAGTTTATTAGGCCGGCCAGAGGTTTCCAACGTCCTGACTTTC. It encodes CASSLLGRPEVSNVLTF.

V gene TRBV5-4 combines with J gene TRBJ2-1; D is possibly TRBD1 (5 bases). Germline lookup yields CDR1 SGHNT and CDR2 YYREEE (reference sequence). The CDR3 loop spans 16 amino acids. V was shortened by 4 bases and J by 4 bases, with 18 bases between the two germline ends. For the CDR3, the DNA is TGTGCCAGCAGCCCCTGGGGCCTAGGGGCTTACAATGAGCAGTTCTTC. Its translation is CASSPWGLGAYNEQFF.

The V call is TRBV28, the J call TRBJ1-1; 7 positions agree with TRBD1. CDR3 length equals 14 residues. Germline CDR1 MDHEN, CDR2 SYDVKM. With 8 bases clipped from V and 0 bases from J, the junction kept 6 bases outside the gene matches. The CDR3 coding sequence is TGTGCCAGCTGGCCGGGACAGATGAACACTGAAGCTTTCTTT. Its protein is CASWPGQMNTEAFF.

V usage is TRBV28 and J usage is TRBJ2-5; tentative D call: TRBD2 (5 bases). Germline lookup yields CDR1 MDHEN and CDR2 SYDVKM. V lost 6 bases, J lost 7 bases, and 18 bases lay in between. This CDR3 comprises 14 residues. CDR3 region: CASRTDREGGTQYF. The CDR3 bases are TGTGCCAGCAGAACCGACCGGGAAGGCGGGACCCAGTACTTC. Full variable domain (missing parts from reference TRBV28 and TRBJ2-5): DVKVTQSSRYLVKRTGEKVFLECVQDMDHENMFWYRQDPGLGLRLIYFSYDVKMKEKGDIPEGYSVSREKKERFSLILESASTNQTSMYLCASRTDREGGTQYFGPGTRLLVL.